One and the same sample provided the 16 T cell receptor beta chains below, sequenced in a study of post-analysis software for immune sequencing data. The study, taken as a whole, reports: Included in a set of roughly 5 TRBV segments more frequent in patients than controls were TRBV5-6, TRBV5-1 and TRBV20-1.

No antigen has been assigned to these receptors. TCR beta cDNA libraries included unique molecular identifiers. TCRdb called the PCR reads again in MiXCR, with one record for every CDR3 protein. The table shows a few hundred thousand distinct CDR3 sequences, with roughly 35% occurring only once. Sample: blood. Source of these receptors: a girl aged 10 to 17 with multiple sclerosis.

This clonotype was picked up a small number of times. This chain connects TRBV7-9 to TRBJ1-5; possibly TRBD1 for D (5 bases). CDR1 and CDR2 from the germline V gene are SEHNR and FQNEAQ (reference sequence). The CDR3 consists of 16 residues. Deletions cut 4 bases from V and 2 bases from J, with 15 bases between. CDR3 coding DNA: TGTGCCAGCAGCTCCCGGGGCGGCAGCGGCAATCAGCCCCAGCATTTT. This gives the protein CASSSRGGSGNQPQHF.

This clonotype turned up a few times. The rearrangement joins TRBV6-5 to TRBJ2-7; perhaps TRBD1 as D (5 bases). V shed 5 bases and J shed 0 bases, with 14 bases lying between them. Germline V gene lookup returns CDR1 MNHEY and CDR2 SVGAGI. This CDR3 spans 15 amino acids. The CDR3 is CASSPRQFPSYEQYF. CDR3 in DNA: TGTGCCAGCAGTCCACGACAGTTCCCCTCCTACGAGCAGTACTTC.

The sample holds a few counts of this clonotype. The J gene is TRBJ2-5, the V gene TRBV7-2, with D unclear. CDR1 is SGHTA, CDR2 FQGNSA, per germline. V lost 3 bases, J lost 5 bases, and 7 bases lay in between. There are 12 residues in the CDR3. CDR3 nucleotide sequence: TGTGCCAGCAGCTTTTCCCGGGAGACCCAGTACTTC. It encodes CASSFSRETQYF.

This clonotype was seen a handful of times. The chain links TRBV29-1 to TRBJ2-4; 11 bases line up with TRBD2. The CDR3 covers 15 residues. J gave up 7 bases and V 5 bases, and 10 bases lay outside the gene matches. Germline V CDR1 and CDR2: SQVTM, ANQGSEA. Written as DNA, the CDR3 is TGCAGCGTTCGGACTAGCGGGTTGGGAGGGAACATTCAGTACTTC. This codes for CSVRTSGLGGNIQYF.

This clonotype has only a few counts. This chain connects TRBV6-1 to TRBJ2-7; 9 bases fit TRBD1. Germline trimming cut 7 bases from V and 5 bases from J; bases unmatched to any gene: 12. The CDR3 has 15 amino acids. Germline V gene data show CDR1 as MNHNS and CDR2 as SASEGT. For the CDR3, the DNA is TGTGCCAGCACCGAGGAGACAGGGGGTAAGGACGAGCAGTACTTC. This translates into CASTEETGGKDEQYF.

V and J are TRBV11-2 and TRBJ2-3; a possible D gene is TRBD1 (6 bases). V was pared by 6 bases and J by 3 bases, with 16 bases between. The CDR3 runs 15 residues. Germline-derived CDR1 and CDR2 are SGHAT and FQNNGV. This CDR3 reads CASSPTGTLTDTQYF. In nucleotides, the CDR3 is TGTGCCAGCAGTCCTACCGGGACACTTACAGATACGCAGTATTTT.

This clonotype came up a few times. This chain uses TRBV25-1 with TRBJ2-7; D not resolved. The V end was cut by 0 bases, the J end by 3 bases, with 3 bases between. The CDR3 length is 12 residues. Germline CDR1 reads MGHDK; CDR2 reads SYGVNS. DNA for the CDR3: TGTGCCAGCAGTGAATATAACTACGAGCAGTACTTC. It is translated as CASSEYNYEQYF.

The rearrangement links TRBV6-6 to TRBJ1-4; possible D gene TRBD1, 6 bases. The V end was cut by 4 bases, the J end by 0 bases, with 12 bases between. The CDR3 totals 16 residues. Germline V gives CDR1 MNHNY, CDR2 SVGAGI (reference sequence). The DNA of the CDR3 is TGTGCCAGCAGTTCTTACCGACAGGCAACTAATGAAAAACTGTTTTTT. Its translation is CASSSYRQATNEKLFF.

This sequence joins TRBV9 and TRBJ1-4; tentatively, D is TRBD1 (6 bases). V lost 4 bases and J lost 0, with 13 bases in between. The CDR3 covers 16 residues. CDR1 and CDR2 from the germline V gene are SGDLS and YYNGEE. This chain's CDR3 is CASSPVRQATNEKLFF. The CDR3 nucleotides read TGTGCCAGCAGCCCAGTACGACAGGCAACTAATGAAAAACTGTTTTTT.

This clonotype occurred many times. The CDR3 bases are TGTGCCAGCAGCTTAATTTCCTACAATGAGCAGTTCTTC. It is translated as CASSLISYNEQFF. V gene TRBV7-9 combines with J gene TRBJ2-1; no definite D call. CDR1 and CDR2 from the germline V gene are SEHNR and FQNEAQ (reference sequence). CDR3 size: 13 residues. Trimming left V 2 bases short and J 1 base short, with 3 bases between.

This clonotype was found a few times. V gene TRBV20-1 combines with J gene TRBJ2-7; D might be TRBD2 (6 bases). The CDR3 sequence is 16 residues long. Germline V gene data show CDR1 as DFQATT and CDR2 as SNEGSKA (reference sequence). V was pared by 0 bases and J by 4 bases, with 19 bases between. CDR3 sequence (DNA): TGCAGTGCTAGAGAGCGGCGGAGCGGGTTGGGGTACGAGCAGTACTTC. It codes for CSARERRSGLGYEQYF.

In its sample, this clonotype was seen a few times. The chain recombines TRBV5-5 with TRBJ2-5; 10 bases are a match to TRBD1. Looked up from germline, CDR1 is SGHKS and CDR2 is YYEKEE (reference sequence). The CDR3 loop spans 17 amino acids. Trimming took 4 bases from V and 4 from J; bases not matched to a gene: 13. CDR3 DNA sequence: TGTGCCAGCAGCCCCTCCGGGACAGGGGTTGTAGGAGAGACCCAGTACTTC. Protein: CASSPSGTGVVGETQYF.

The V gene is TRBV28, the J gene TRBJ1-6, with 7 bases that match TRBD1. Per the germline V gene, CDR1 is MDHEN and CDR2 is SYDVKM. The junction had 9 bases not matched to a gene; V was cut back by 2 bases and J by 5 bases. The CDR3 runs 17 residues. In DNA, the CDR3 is TGTGCCAGCAGTTTAGGATGGGACAGCCAGAATAATTCACCCCTCCACTTT. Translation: CASSLGWDSQNNSPLHF. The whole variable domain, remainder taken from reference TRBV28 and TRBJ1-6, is DVKVTQSSRYLVKRTGEKVFLECVQDMDHENMFWYRQDPGLGLRLIYFSYDVKMKEKGDIPEGYSVSREKKERFSLILESASTNQTSMYLCASSLGWDSQNNSPLHFGNGTRLTVT.

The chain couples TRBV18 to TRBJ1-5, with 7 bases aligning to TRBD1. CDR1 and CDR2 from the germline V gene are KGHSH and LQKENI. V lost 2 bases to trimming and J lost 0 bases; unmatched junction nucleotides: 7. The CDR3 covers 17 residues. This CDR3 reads CASSPRRDSYSNQPQHF. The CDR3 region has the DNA TGTGCCAGCTCACCAAGGCGGGACAGTTATAGCAATCAGCCCCAGCATTTT.

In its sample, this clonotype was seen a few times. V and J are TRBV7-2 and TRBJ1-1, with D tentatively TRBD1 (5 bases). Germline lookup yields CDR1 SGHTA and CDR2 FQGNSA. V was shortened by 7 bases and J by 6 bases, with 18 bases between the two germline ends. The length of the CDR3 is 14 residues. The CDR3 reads CASTDLGAWSEAFF. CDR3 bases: TGTGCCAGCACGGATTTAGGGGCTTGGTCTGAAGCTTTCTTT.

The chain's CDR3 is CASRTGDEDEQFF. The CDR3 nucleotides are TGTGCCAGCAGAACTGGAGATGAGGATGAGCAGTTCTTC. The chain recombines TRBV5-4 with TRBJ2-1; D gene unclear. This CDR3 region has 13 residues. The V end lost 5 bases, the J end lost 8 bases, and 14 bases lay between the germline ends. Germline CDR1 SGHNT, CDR2 YYREEE (reference sequence).